The clone carrying this T cell receptor beta chain has a handful of counts. Its antigen remains unidentified. One junction end does not reproduce the germline sequence, and a read error may be involved. CDR3 length equals 19 residues. Germline V lookup: CDR1 SSHAT, CDR2 FNYEAQ (reference sequence). From the reads, TCRdb called clonotypes with MiXCR, one entry per CDR3 protein. Here the sample spans about 830,000 distinct CDR3 sequences, 32% being singletons. This sample stems from a study of T cell repertoires in cytomegalovirus infection. Looking at the study overall: CMV epitopes that were recently identified and HLA-C-restricted were used alongside well-studied HLA-B-restricted ones. TCR beta signatures that were public indicated CMV infection and matching HLA type.

Findings of the study overall: CMV-specific HLA-C-restricted TCR beta clonotypes dominated the ex vivo response.

Here the sequenced sample was cultured CD8+ T cells from PBMCs, taken from culture after CMV antigen stimulation. This clonotype originated in a human donor in good health (CMV status not recorded). Some clones in this sample may be carry-over from other donors' samples. The J gene is TRBJ2-1, the V gene TRBV7-7; D uncertain. CDR3 DNA: TGTGCTAGCAGCCCACTGGGGAAGAGACATCTCGAAACCTACAATGAGCAGTTCTTC. This encodes CASSPLGKRHLETYNEQFF.